These 25 T cell receptor beta chains share one sample of origin, sequenced in a study of T cell responses to AZD1222 COVID-19 vaccine. The protocol was immunoSEQ multiplex PCR, while the TCRdb copy is restricted to in-frame clones and leaves out a portion. The data show 90,000 to 150,000 clones, around nine tenths seen once. The sample was peripheral blood, taken on day 0 of AZD1222 vaccination. The receptors originated from an adult in good health.

V is TRBV5-4 and J is TRBJ2-3; D might be TRBD1 or TRBD2, each matching 6 bases. The germline CDR1 and CDR2 sequences are SGHNT and YYREEE (reference sequence). The CDR3 extends over 16 amino acids. Trimming removed 3 bases from V and 1 base from J, with 15 bases in between. CDR3: CASSSYEGGGTDTQYF. CDR3 bases: TGTGCCAGCAGCTCCTACGAGGGGGGAGGCACAGATACGCAGTATTTT.

The chain recombines TRBV3-1 (or the pseudogene TRBV3-2) with TRBJ2-7; 12 nucleotides line up with TRBD2. V lost 3 bases to trimming and J lost 2 bases; unmatched junction nucleotides: 5. This CDR3 contains 16 residues. Germline CDR1 is LGHDT and CDR2 is YNNKEL (reference sequence). This CDR3 reads CASSHKTSGRTYEQYF. The CDR3 region has the DNA TGTGCCAGCAGCCATAAAACTAGCGGGAGGACCTACGAGCAGTACTTC.

The genes are TRBV10-3 and TRBJ1-2; D unclear. CDR3 length: 14 amino acids. V was pared by 0 bases and J by 0 bases, with 5 bases between. Looked up from germline, CDR1 is ENHRY and CDR2 is SYGVKD. CDR3 amino acids: CAISESGANYGYTF. DNA for the CDR3: TGTGCCATCAGTGAGTCGGGAGCTAACTATGGCTACACCTTC.

The V and J genes are TRBV2 and TRBJ2-3; TRBD2 matches 10 bases. There are 16 residues in the CDR3. Germline V gene lookup returns CDR1 SNHLY and CDR2 FYNNEI. Trimming cost V 1 base and J 6 bases; bases outside gene matches: 7. In nucleotides, the CDR3 is TGTGCCAGCAGTGAAGTTCTAGCGGGAGTTGATGATACGCAGTATTTT. Translating it yields CASSEVLAGVDDTQYF.

This clone was detected only once. V and J are TRBV6-2 or TRBV6-3 and TRBJ2-2; D is perhaps TRBD1 (5 bases). The V gene's germline CDR1 is MNHEY and CDR2 SVGEGT. The CDR3 covers 14 residues. V was clipped by 5 bases and J by 8 bases, with 15 bases between them. The CDR3 spells CASSPDWTRGELFF. Written as DNA, the CDR3 is TGTGCCAGCAGTCCCGACTGGACAAGGGGGGAGCTGTTTTTT.

This chain joins TRBV29-1 and TRBJ1-2, with 7 bases fitting TRBD1. Looked up from germline, CDR1 is SQVTM and CDR2 is ANQGSEA. CDR3 length equals 12 residues. Unmatched junction bases numbered 6, after V lost 7 bases and J lost 4 bases. CDR3 DNA: TGCAGCGCCCAGGGACAGTCCTATGGCTACACCTTC. Protein sequence: CSAQGQSYGYTF. The full variable domain, completed using reference TRBV29-1 and TRBJ1-2, is SAVISQKPSRDICQRGTSLTIQCQVDSQVTMMFWYRQQPGQSLTLIATANQGSEATYESGFVIDKFPISRPNLTFSTLTVSNMSPEDSSIYLCSAQGQSYGYTFGSGTRLTVV.

J is TRBJ2-3 and V is TRBV7-9; 7 bases line up with TRBD2. The J segment lost 2 bases and the V segment lost 4 bases, leaving 15 bases of the junction unmatched. CDR3 length: 18 amino acids. CDR1 and CDR2 (germline): SEHNR, FQNEAQ (reference sequence). The CDR3 reads CASSSTGYRDYNTDTQYF. The CDR3 coding sequence is TGTGCCAGCAGCTCTACTGGGTACCGGGACTACAACACAGATACGCAGTATTTT.

The V call is TRBV5-6, the J call TRBJ2-7; TRBD1 matches 10 bases. Germline-derived CDR1 and CDR2 are SGHDT and YYEEEE. This CDR3 is 15 amino acids long. J was trimmed by 2 bases and V by 4 bases; bases with no gene match: 6. CDR3 nucleotide sequence: TGTGCCAGCAGCGCCCTTGGGACAGGGGCCTACGAGCAGTACTTC. This sequence encodes CASSALGTGAYEQYF. The full variable domain, with the rest looked up from reference TRBV5-6 and TRBJ2-7, is DAGVTQSPTHLIKTRGQQVTLRCSPKSGHDTVSWYQQALGQGPQFIFQYYEEEERQRGNFPDRFSGHQFPNYSSELNVNALLLGDSALYLCASSALGTGAYEQYFGPGTRLTVT.

CDR3: CAISDGTQNQPQHF. The DNA for the CDR3 is TGTGCCATCAGTGACGGGACACAGAATCAGCCCCAGCATTTT. The genes are TRBV10-3 and TRBJ1-5; D possibly corresponds to TRBD1 (6 bases). The CDR3 length is 14 residues. Deletions cut 3 bases from V and 4 bases from J, with 10 bases between. CDR1 is ENHRY, CDR2 SYGVKD, per germline.

The V call is TRBV29-1, the J call TRBJ2-5, with a tentative D call TRBD1 (6 bases). In germline, CDR1 is SQVTM, CDR2 ANQGSEA. V dropped 7 bases and J dropped 2 bases, with 17 bases sitting between them. This CDR3 has 14 amino acids. The CDR3 nucleotides read TGCAGCGCCAAACAGGGAAGTGGACAAGAGACCCAGTACTTC. Translating gives CSAKQGSGQETQYF.

The chain joins TRBV9 to TRBJ2-1, with 8 nucleotides matching TRBD1. Germline trimming cut 3 bases from V and 2 bases from J; bases unmatched to any gene: 7. CDR3 length: 16 amino acids. Germline V gene lookup returns CDR1 SGDLS and CDR2 YYNGEE. The CDR3 reads CASSGTGQVAYNEQFF. For the CDR3, the DNA is TGTGCCAGCAGCGGAACGGGACAGGTCGCCTACAATGAGCAGTTCTTC.

This clone appeared once. This chain links TRBV4-1 with TRBJ2-1; 8 bases are a match to TRBD1. With 5 bases clipped from V and 4 bases from J, the junction kept 10 bases outside the gene matches. Per the germline V gene, CDR1 is MGHRA and CDR2 is YSYEKL. This CDR3 is built from 16 residues. The CDR3: CASSTITGTGYNEQFF. The CDR3 DNA is TGCGCCAGCAGCACCATAACCGGGACAGGTTACAATGAGCAGTTCTTC.

The CDR3 nucleotides are TGCAGTGCTAAACAGGTCTCCGAGCAGTACTTC. As protein: CSAKQVSEQYF. This sequence joins TRBV20-1 and TRBJ2-7; maybe TRBD1 (5 bases). CDR1 and CDR2 (germline): DFQATT, SNEGSKA (reference sequence). CDR3 length equals 11 residues. V was pared by 4 bases and J by 6 bases, with 10 bases between.

The CDR3 nucleotides are TGCGCCAGCAGCTTTCTATTGGGAACTGAAGCTTTCTTT. This gives the protein CASSFLLGTEAFF. The rearrangement links TRBV5-1 to TRBJ1-1, with D unclear. CDR1 and CDR2 (germline): SGHRS, YFSETQ. V was shortened by 2 bases and J by 5 bases, with 10 bases between the two germline ends. This CDR3 contains 13 residues.

The genes are TRBV5-5 and TRBJ1-1; 10 bases are shared with TRBD1. The CDR3 is made up of 14 amino acids. Germline-derived CDR1 and CDR2 are SGHKS and YYEKEE (reference sequence). The V and J ends lost 3 bases and 5 bases, in that order; junction bases with no gene match: 4. The DNA of the CDR3 is TGTGCCAGCAGCTCGGGACAGGGGAGGACTGAAGCTTTCTTT. Amino acid sequence: CASSSGQGRTEAFF.

The rearrangement joins TRBV10-2 to TRBJ1-4, with TRBD1 matching 9 bases. The germline V gene has CDR1 WSHSY and CDR2 SAAADI. The length of the CDR3 is 14 residues. J was trimmed by 7 bases and V by 6 bases; bases with no gene match: 6. The CDR3 protein is CASRVQGAREKLFF. Here the CDR3 DNA reads TGCGCCAGCAGAGTACAGGGGGCGCGTGAAAAACTGTTTTTT.

The V and J genes are TRBV9 and TRBJ2-1; D gene unclear. The CDR3 length is 14 residues. CDR1 is SGDLS, CDR2 YYNGEE, per germline. Between the trimmed V and J ends, which lost 0 bases and 10 bases, there was a span of 14 bases. DNA for the CDR3: TGTGCCAGCAGCGTAGGCCCGGTCCCTCTCGAGCAGTTCTTC. This codes for CASSVGPVPLEQFF.

Comments on this clone: Other nucleotide sequences from this sample produce the same CDR3. The chain has TRBV15 and TRBJ1-1; D not certain. This CDR3 is 15 amino acids long. The V gene's germline CDR1 is LNHNV and CDR2 YYDKDF (reference sequence). Deletions cut 1 base from V and 5 bases from J, with 14 bases between. The CDR3 DNA is TGTGCCACCAGCAGAGGGGGATCGGGAGGAACTGAAGCTTTCTTT. Translation gives CATSRGGSGGTEAFF.

This rearrangement joins TRBV7-8 to TRBJ1-3, with 10 nucleotides matching TRBD1. This CDR3 is 18 amino acids long. CDR1 and CDR2 (germline): SGHVS, FQNEAQ. J lost 1 base, V lost 5 bases, and 11 bases had no gene match. The CDR3 DNA follows: TGTGCCAGCAGCGCTTACCCGGGACAGGGGATTTCTGGAAACACCATATATTTT. Its protein product is CASSAYPGQGISGNTIYF.

The chain uses TRBV30 and TRBJ2-3; perhaps TRBD1 as D (5 bases). Looked up from germline, CDR1 is GTSNPN and CDR2 is SVGIG (reference sequence). Trimming stripped 0 bases from V and 0 bases from J, with 10 bases between. The CDR3 is 15 residues long. CDR3 DNA: TGTGCCTGGAGTGTAGGGGATGGTAGCACAGATACGCAGTATTTT. Amino acid sequence: CAWSVGDGSTDTQYF.

V is TRBV3-1 (or the pseudogene TRBV3-2) and J is TRBJ2-5; D is perhaps TRBD2 (6 bases). The CDR3 loop spans 17 amino acids. V shed 6 bases and J shed 5 bases, with 25 bases lying between them. The germline V gene encodes CDR1 LGHDT and CDR2 YNNKEL (reference sequence). This CDR3 is CASSGRDLGRDSETQYF. The DNA of the CDR3 is TGTGCCAGCAGTGGCCGGGACTTGGGGCGGGACTCGGAGACCCAGTACTTC.

This clone came up once. V and J are TRBV28 and TRBJ2-2; 8 bases fit TRBD1. This CDR3 comprises 15 residues. In germline, CDR1 is MDHEN, CDR2 SYDVKM. Losses at the gene ends were 2 bases for V and 4 bases for J; bases not matched to a gene: 3. CDR3 sequence (DNA): TGTGCCAGCAGTTTAACAGGGGGTGGCACCGGGGAGCTGTTTTTT. This codes for CASSLTGGGTGELFF.

The chain links TRBV5-1 to TRBJ1-4; D is possibly TRBD1 (5 bases). This CDR3 region has 16 residues. Germline V gene sequence: CDR1 SGHRS, CDR2 YFSETQ. V was shortened by 6 bases and J by 4 bases, with 19 bases between the two germline ends. The CDR3 DNA follows: TGCGCCAGCACATCCGGCCTGGACACATTTAATGAAAAACTGTTTTTT. Translated, it gives CASTSGLDTFNEKLFF. Complete variable domain (other parts from reference TRBV5-1 and TRBJ1-4): KAGVTQTPRYLIKTRGQQVTLSCSPISGHRSVSWYQQTPGQGLQFLFEYFSETQRNKGNFPGRFSGRQFSNSRSEMNVSTLELGDSALYLCASTSGLDTFNEKLFFGSGTQLSVL.

This clone was seen more than once but under ten times. Other DNA sequences from this sample encode an identical CDR3 as well. The CDR3 loop is CASSYSYGYTF. In DNA form, the CDR3 reads TGTGCCAGCAGTTACAGTTATGGCTACACCTTC. The rearrangement uses TRBV6-6 and TRBJ1-2; D is unresolved. Trimming took 2 bases from V and 5 from J, leaving 3 bases between them. The length of the CDR3 is 11 residues. Per the germline V gene, CDR1 is MNHNY and CDR2 is SVGAGI (reference sequence).

The chain employs TRBV27 and TRBJ1-2, with 8 bases matching TRBD1. The CDR3 spans 16 residues. Per germline, CDR1 MNHEY and CDR2 SMNVEV (reference sequence). The V gene end was trimmed by 5 bases and the J gene end by 4 bases; junction bases not matched to a gene: 12. The CDR3 spells CASSLTQGRGLYGYTF. For the CDR3, the DNA is TGTGCCAGCAGTCTAACTCAGGGCAGGGGGCTCTATGGCTACACCTTC.